This is a list of T cell receptor beta chains from one sample in a study of radiotherapy plus CTLA-4 blockade in lung cancer. Using immunoSEQ multiplex PCR, the repertoire was profiled, and TCRdb retains in-frame clones only, with some absent. The table has about 72,000 clones, approximately 80% seen once. This specimen was peripheral blood, taken from a patient treated with radiotherapy plus ipilimumab. The receptor set was obtained from a human donor with non-small cell lung cancer who had a complete response to radiotherapy plus ipilimumab. Each CDR3 is given with its conserved first and last residue. Each record gives: D gene, J gene, V gene, clone size, CDR3 protein, CDR3 DNA. D genes are given only for firm matches. Size is omitted from some rows. Given values are once, few, many or a class for expanded clones.

D gene: TRBD2
J gene: TRBJ2-5
V gene: TRBV19
clone size: NA
CDR3 protein: CASSLGGSGGQETQYF
CDR3 DNA: TGTGCCAGTAGTCTCGGCGGGAGCGGGGGGCAAGAGACCCAGTACTTC

D gene: TRBD1
J gene: TRBJ2-7
V gene: TRBV29-1
clone size: NA
CDR3 protein: CSVGGTGTYEQYF
CDR3 DNA: TGCAGCGTTGGCGGGACAGGGACCTACGAGCAGTACTTC

D gene: NA
J gene: TRBJ2-2
V gene: TRBV9
clone size: NA
CDR3 protein: CASSIQGELFF
CDR3 DNA: TGTGCCAGCAGCATCCAGGGGGAGCTGTTTTTT

D gene: NA
J gene: TRBJ1-1
V gene: TRBV5-1
clone size: NA
CDR3 protein: CASKTRAGGTEAFF
CDR3 DNA: TGCGCCAGCAAAACCAGGGCGGGTGGCACTGAAGCTTTCTTT

D gene: NA
J gene: TRBJ2-3
V gene: TRBV7-9
clone size: NA
CDR3 protein: CASSLEGKDTQYF
CDR3 DNA: TGTGCCAGCAGCTTAGAGGGTAAAGATACGCAGTATTTT

D gene: NA
J gene: TRBJ1-2
V gene: TRBV7-9
clone size: few
CDR3 protein: CASTRWGPYTF
CDR3 DNA: TGTGCCAGCACCCGATGGGGCCCCTACACCTTC

D gene: TRBD2
J gene: TRBJ2-3
V gene: TRBV4-3
clone size: NA
CDR3 protein: CASSQDGRLAGVVPDTQYF
CDR3 DNA: TGCGCCAGCAGCCAAGATGGGCGCCTAGCGGGAGTCGTTCCAGATACGCAGTATTTT

D gene: NA
J gene: TRBJ1-3
V gene: TRBV13
clone size: few
CDR3 protein: CASSLGLLQAGNTIYF
CDR3 DNA: TGTGCCAGCAGCTTAGGCCTATTACAGGCTGGAAACACCATATATTTT

D gene: NA
J gene: TRBJ1-2
V gene: TRBV18
clone size: NA
CDR3 protein: CASSLGSVYYGYTF
CDR3 DNA: TGTGCCAGCTCGCTGGGGTCCGTTTACTATGGCTACACCTTC

D gene: NA
J gene: TRBJ2-3
V gene: TRBV7-6
clone size: few
CDR3 protein: CASSPIQRADTQYF
CDR3 DNA: TGTGCCAGCAGCCCAATTCAGAGGGCAGATACGCAGTATTTT

D gene: NA
J gene: TRBJ1-6
V gene: TRBV6-4
clone size: NA
CDR3 protein: CASSEGANSPLHF
CDR3 DNA: TGTGCCAGCAGTGAAGGGGCCAATTCACCCCTCCACTTT

D gene: NA
J gene: TRBJ1-5
V gene: TRBV4-3
clone size: NA
CDR3 protein: CASSQEGSGQPQHF
CDR3 DNA: TGCGCCAGCAGCCAAGAGGGATCGGGGCAGCCCCAGCATTTT